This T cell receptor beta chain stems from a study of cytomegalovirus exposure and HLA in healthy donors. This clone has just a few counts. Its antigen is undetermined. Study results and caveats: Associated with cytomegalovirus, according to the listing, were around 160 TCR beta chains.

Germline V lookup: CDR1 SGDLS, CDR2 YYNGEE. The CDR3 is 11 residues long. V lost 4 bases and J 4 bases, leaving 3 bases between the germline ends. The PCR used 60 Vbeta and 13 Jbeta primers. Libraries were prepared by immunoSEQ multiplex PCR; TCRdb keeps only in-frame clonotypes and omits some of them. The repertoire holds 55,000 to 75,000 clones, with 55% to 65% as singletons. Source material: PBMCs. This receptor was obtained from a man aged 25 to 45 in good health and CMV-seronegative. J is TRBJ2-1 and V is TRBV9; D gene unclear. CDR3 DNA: TGTGCCAGCAGCACATACAATGAGCAGTTCTTC. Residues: CASSTYNEQFF.